This T cell receptor (beta chain) came from a study of T cell changes during pregnancy in multiple sclerosis. The germline gives CDR1 MNHEY, CDR2 SVGAGI. V lost 10 bases to trimming and J lost 3 bases; unmatched junction nucleotides: 5. The length of the CDR3 is 12 residues. Sequenced by immunoSEQ multiplex PCR; TCRdb stores in-frame clones only, minus some. Here the sample spans about 24,000 clones, roughly 91% being singletons. The material was CD4+ T cells from peripheral blood mononuclear cells, obtained in the first trimester of pregnancy. This chain connects TRBV6-5 to TRBJ2-7, with 8 bases identical to TRBD1. This TCR came from a female donor in good health, enrolled as a control in a pregnancy study. The CDR3 sequence: CATRTGSYEQYF. The CDR3 nucleotides read TGTGCCACGCGGACAGGGAGCTACGAGCAGTACTTC.